The entry below gives a single T cell receptor beta chain sequence along with its context. This CDR3 has 16 amino acids. CDR1 and CDR2 (germline): KGHSH, LQKENI. V lost 4 bases and J 1 base, leaving 14 bases between the germline ends. TCRdb's copy holds only in-frame clones and misses some; the assay was immunoSEQ multiplex PCR. The sample yields about 310,000 clones, roughly 80% seen once. The sample comes from a study of cytotoxic CD8 clonotypes in ibrutinib-treated CLL. The specimen was PBMCs, collected before ibrutinib treatment. This chain uses TRBV18 with TRBJ1-5; D is uncertain. The clonotype was recovered from a human donor with chronic lymphocytic leukemia. CDR3 protein: CASSLEMSVSNQPQHF. The DNA of the CDR3 is TGTGCCAGCTCACTAGAAATGTCGGTAAGCAATCAGCCCCAGCATTTT.